This T cell receptor beta chain was observed in a study of regulatory T cells in long-lasting Graves disease. Time point noted: newly diagnosed GD, antithyroid drugs for less than 3 months. PBMC-derived RNA was used for the TCR library. CDR3-region Arm-PCR and iRepertoire HTBI primers produced the TCR beta libraries. Each CDR3 protein is one row after TCRdb ran MiXCR on the multiplex PCR reads. The table lists 500,000 or so distinct CDR3 sequences, 16% of them singletons, with more than 9% in the top ten. Whole-study results and caveats: TRBV28, TRBJ1-2 and TRBJ2-5 were segments that persistent disease favored. Only a small sample size was used, which may have cut accuracy.

This clonotype was counted between two and nine times. The antigen remains undetermined. Germline V gene sequence: CDR1 SGHRS, CDR2 YFSETQ. This CDR3 contains 14 residues. V lost 2 bases to trimming and J lost 0 bases, with 5 bases between them. These data were also filed under a second study, of T cells in Graves' hyperthyroidism and ophthalmopathy.

The V call is TRBV5-1, the J call TRBJ2-2; D unresolved. This TCR derives from a man aged 35 to 55 with Graves disease. The sample in question was peripheral blood mononuclear cells (PBMCs), obtained at new diagnosis, from a patient treated with antithyroid drugs. CDR3 in amino acids: CASSLWANTGELFF. As DNA, the CDR3 is TGCGCCAGCAGCTTATGGGCGAACACCGGGGAGCTGTTTTTT.